The 3 T cell receptor beta chains below were found in one sample sequenced in a study of T cells in Graves' hyperthyroidism and ophthalmopathy. Amplification of TCR beta CDR3 regions used RNA as the template. TCR CDR3 underwent first-round RT-PCR with the HTBI primer set. TCRdb redid the calling of the multiplex PCR reads with MiXCR, one entry per CDR3 protein. Of roughly 240,000 distinct CDR3 sequences listed, around 17% were seen once; the top ten hold around 30%. The specimen sequenced was blood. Source of these receptors: a woman younger than 35 with Graves' ophthalmopathy.

This clonotype has at least ten counts. The genes are TRBV30 and TRBJ1-2; perhaps TRBD1 as D (6 bases). This CDR3 spans 15 amino acids. Trimming left V 2 bases short and J 6 bases short, with 19 bases between. CDR1 GTSNPN and CDR2 SVGIG come from the germline V gene (reference sequence). The CDR3 region has the DNA TGTGCCTGGAGTACGAAGCTTGCAGGGGCGGATGGCTACACCTTC. Translation: CAWSTKLAGADGYTF.

This clonotype has a count of ten or more. This chain joins TRBV4-1 and TRBJ2-3; 8 nucleotides agree with TRBD2. V was pared by 4 bases and J by 0 bases, with 6 bases of the junction left unmatched. The CDR3 runs to 16 residues. The germline V gene encodes CDR1 MGHRA and CDR2 YSYEKL. CDR3 sequence: CASSRNSGASTDTQYF. As DNA, the CDR3 is TGCGCCAGCAGCCGAAATAGCGGGGCTAGCACAGATACGCAGTATTTT.

This clonotype was seen ten or more times. The gene calls are TRBV27 and TRBJ2-7; the match to TRBD2 covers 12 bases. V shed 3 bases and J 8 bases; nucleotides not matched to a gene: 5. From germline, CDR1 is MNHEY and CDR2 SMNVEV (reference sequence). The CDR3 length is 14 residues. The CDR3 is CASSLASGRAKQYF. The CDR3 DNA reads TGTGCCAGCAGTTTGGCTAGCGGGAGGGCGAAGCAGTACTTC.